The 2 T cell receptor beta chains below were found in one sample sequenced in a study of early T cells in non-severe SARS-CoV-2 infection. TCRdb re-called the 5' RACE reads through MiXCR, storing one row per CDR3 protein. This table has tens of thousands of distinct CDR3 sequences, over 4.5% appearing once. Sequenced input: whole blood. These receptors were taken from an adult who was a healthcare worker with PCR-confirmed SARS-CoV-2 infection or an uninfected control (not recorded which).

J is TRBJ2-7 and V is TRBV7-9, with D possibly called TRBD1 or TRBD2 (5 bases each). V lost 4 bases and J 5 bases, leaving 12 bases between the germline ends. Germline lookup yields CDR1 SEHNR and CDR2 FQNEAQ (reference sequence). The CDR3 consists of 13 residues. Here the CDR3 DNA reads TGTGCCAGCAGCTGGGACGGCTCTAACGAGCAGTACTTC. This sequence encodes CASSWDGSNEQYF.

This clonotype has at least ten counts. The chain uses TRBV5-1 and TRBJ2-1; 14 bases line up with TRBD2. This CDR3 is built from 14 residues. With 8 bases clipped from V and 9 bases from J, the junction kept 7 bases outside the gene matches. Germline V CDR1 and CDR2: SGHRS, YFSETQ. CDR3 nucleotide sequence: TGCGCCAGTACTACGGGACTAGCGGGAGTTGAGCAGTTCTTC. It translates to CASTTGLAGVEQFF.